The TCR beta chain described here comes from a study of T cells after yellow fever vaccination. Study at large: SMART-Seq v4 Ultra Low Input prepared the low-cell-number fractions.

Findings and limits, study-wide: Post-booster reappearance was seen for most primary-vaccination clones (roughly 96% CD4, around 88% CD8). Compared with primary, the secondary response was weaker and peaked at day 5, not 15.

This CDR3 spans 17 amino acids. Germline V gene lookup returns CDR1 SGDLS and CDR2 YYNGEE. Unmatched junction bases numbered 5, after V lost 0 bases and J lost 2 bases. This clonotype was counted between two and nine times. Its antigen is not identified. TCR cDNA, made by 5'RACE template switching, carried an added universal primer site and UMIs. MiXCR, applied by TCRdb to the 5' RACE reads, yields one record per CDR3 protein. This table holds some 200,000 distinct CDR3 sequences, roughly 9.6% found once. The receptor was isolated from a man younger than 35 who received the YFV17D yellow fever vaccine. The chain joins TRBV9 to TRBJ2-5; 12 nucleotides match TRBD2. The source was CD8+ T cells sorted from PBMCs, collected 15 days after the yellow fever booster vaccination. The CDR3 spells CASSVGVLAGGQETQYF. DNA for the CDR3: TGTGCCAGCAGCGTAGGAGTTCTAGCGGGGGGGCAAGAGACCCAGTACTTC. Variable domain in full (rest from reference TRBV9 and TRBJ2-5): DSGVTQTPKHLITATGQRVTLRCSPRSGDLSVYWYQQSLDQGLQFLIQYYNGEERAKGNILERFSAQQFPDLHSELNLSSLELGDSALYFCASSVGVLAGGQETQYFGPGTRLLVL.